This TCR beta chain was found in a study of cytomegalovirus exposure and HLA in healthy donors (dated by TCRdb to 2015 to 2018). Broadly, across the study: According to an earlier analysis of several hundred of the donors, 150 million to 200 million T cells yielded roughly 100 million unique TCR beta sequences and approximately 280 Gb of sequence data. An early release that covered more than 550 HLA-typed donors contained approximately 300 gigabases of sequencing data and 65 million to 100 million unique TCR sequences. Of the roughly 400 genotyped donors, 81% were placed in the genetic ancestry cluster associated with self-reported Caucasian donors. The aim of the study was to test whether cataloging public T cell receptors could identify signatures of past pathogen exposure. The study used immunosequencing to profile the T cell repertoires of some 600 subjects and linked those repertoires to cytomegalovirus serostatus. Along with the approximately 650-subject first cohort, a separate validation cohort of approximately 110 different subjects was used. The study combined high-throughput TCR immunosequencing, statistical association of individual TCRs with disease status, and machine learning to predict cytomegalovirus infection status. A later analysis re-examined previously published TCR beta repertoires from 500 to 700 donors and added high-resolution HLA genotyping to investigate patterns of TCR occurrence. Rather than drawing on any new phenotypic data, the later analysis identified candidate immune exposures from TCR beta sequences and the way those sequences occurred across donors. In an earlier analysis of a few hundred of the donors, high-throughput TCR beta sequencing was used to judge whether each TCR beta V gene segment behaved as functional or pseudogenic. Donor age, sex, ethnicity and CMV serostatus were compiled together with the repertoire data. Genome-wide SNP genotypes for about 60% of the 666 donors were used in a later genetic analysis, which treated that subset as a discovery cohort. Every discovery cohort repertoire had been produced on one sequencing platform. Both class I and class II loci were covered by HLA typing, at four-digit resolution. Typing coverage varied by locus: 629-630 donors for A, B, C, DRB1 and DQB1; around 560 for DQA1; 600 to 610 for DPA1; roughly 450 for DPB1. Because of strong linkage in the cohort, five DR-DQ haplotypes were treated as single units for association and clustering. On average, over 200,000 unique TCR beta nucleotide sequences were sequenced per donor among 398 genotyped donors of the cohort, with roughly 19% of those sequences being non-productive.

V is cut back by 3 bases and J by 3 bases, with 6 bases in the junction unmatched. The CDR3 numbers 14 residues from cysteine through phenylalanine. Only CDR3 DNA is held: 42 bases, read in frame from base 1. The germline V gene (reference sequence) supplies CDR1 GTSNPN and CDR2 SVGIG. Library method: the immunoSEQ multiplex PCR assay. For the multiplex PCR, a mixture combining 60 forward primers for TCR Vbeta segments and 13 reverse primers for TCR Jbeta segments was used. The CDR3 region of rearranged TCR beta genes was amplified from genomic DNA by a multiplex PCR assay. Amplified TCR beta libraries were sequenced as 87-base-pair reads on the Illumina HiSeq System. In the original analysis: A later analysis counted about 82 million unique TCR beta chains across the 670 or so repertoires, and about 10 million of these chains were shared by at least two donors. A nearest-neighbor algorithm error-corrected the raw reads and collapsed the reads into unique sequences, merging closely related sequences to remove PCR and sequencing errors. To assign V, D and J gene segments, CDR3 sequences were aligned to IMGT reference sequences. For a sequence to be retained, at least a six-nucleotide match to both a V gene segment and a J gene segment was required. Rearrangements were classified as productive when the CDR3 lacked stop codons and remained in frame with V and J, and all other rearrangements were classified as non-productive. Following IMGT convention, CDR3 was defined as the stretch from the second conserved V-encoded cysteine up to the conserved J-encoded phenylalanine. Sequences without an unambiguous match to a single V gene segment were excluded from the earlier analysis of 450 to 750 of the donors. In an earlier analysis of 587 of the donors, a V segment was called functional when productive rearrangements were above 56.7%, and segregating when the standard deviation between donors exceeded 5%. A statistical classification framework was built to diagnose cytomegalovirus status from the catalog of TCR beta chain sequences. V and J gene assignment, in a later analysis, came from comparing TCR nucleotide sequences with IMGT/GENE-DB human TR gene sequences. A later analysis assigned CDR3 sequences and most-parsimonious VDJ recombination scenarios with the TCRdist pipeline. In a later analysis, each TCR beta chain was defined by its CDR3 amino acid sequence together with its V-gene family, and reads lacking a unique V-gene family were excluded. To address suspected cross-contamination and a sequencing artifact, a later analysis removed a few hundred highly shared, low-generation-probability nucleotide sequences. In a later analysis, a clonal expansion index for each public chain was calculated from normalized within-repertoire ranks of inferred template counts. In a later analysis, generation probabilities were computed using a VDJ recombination model fitted to out-of-frame rearrangements, and the results were checked against IGoR. In a later analysis, TCR-TCR, TCR-HLA and TCR-CMV co-occurrence was scored with hypergeometric tests, and a repertoire-size bias correction was applied to TCR pairs. In a later analysis, false discovery rates were estimated by permuting HLA or CMV assignments 20 times. In a later analysis, co-occurring TCRs were grouped using DBSCAN, with TCRdist sequence similarity added in when clustering inside HLA-allele-positive subsets. Co-occurrence clustering excluded repertoires with fewer than 30,000 or more than 120,000 public chains, plus five with anomalous nucleotide sharing. TCRdb holds this immuneACCESS table with in-frame rearrangements only. Some clones are missing; in checked studies, unresolved V genes explain under half, and the rest has no known cause. From that table come the V and J calls and clone size; the DNA was used to work out D and trimming. The sample yields some 190,000 clones; about 80% were counted once. Jointly, the top ten make up about 1.5% of the sample.

Study-wide conclusions, independent of this receptor: Cytomegalovirus status was reported to be diagnosed by the classifier with high specificity and sensitivity in both the original and validation cohorts. In the study, approximately 160 TCR beta chains were listed as associated with cytomegalovirus. CMV serostatus was the only immune exposure information available for the cohort. A later analysis associated about 17,000 TCR beta sequences with specific HLA alleles at a false discovery rate of 0.05. The presence/absence analyses assumed that sequencing depth was roughly uniform across donors, and that assumption may not be true. When HLA alleles, especially DR and DQ, strongly co-occurred, TCR associations were difficult to assign to individual alleles. Some IMGT-functional V segments, including TRBV6-2 and TRBV6-3, could not be distinguished by the 87-base-pair reads and were therefore excluded. A later analysis found that HLA-associated TCR beta chains were more clonally expanded and had lower generation probabilities than equally common non-associated chains. In a later analysis, the rate of TCR association differed among HLA loci, with DRB1 alleles having the most associated TCRs and HLA-C alleles having the fewest. Because counts were too low, about 18 rarely observed V segments, including chromosome 9 orphons, were excluded from the earlier analysis of 500 to 700 of the donors. A further reported finding was that TCR beta sequences accurately predicted the HLA-A and HLA-B alleles for most subjects in the first cohort. A group of highly shared sequence variants was considered likely to be a technical artifact of the sequencing pipeline. The authors suggested that the approach could potentially be extended to other disease states and immunological phenotypes. In vitro tests confirmed that a few of the cytomegalovirus-associated TCR beta chains recognize cytomegalovirus antigens. Most CMV-associated TCR beta chains appeared to be HLA-restricted in a later analysis, and the HLA associations seemed to be driven largely by CMV exposure. Compared with the roughly 600-donor mean, donors in an Asian-associated ancestry cluster had fewer N-insertions in productive TCRs, according to a later genetic analysis. A later genetic analysis associated a missense DCLRE1C variant with V-gene and J-gene trimming of TCR beta chains, and an independent cohort replicated the association. Linkage disequilibrium might explain the correlated functional status among segregating V segments, but an unknown experimental factor could not be excluded. In an earlier analysis of fewer than 700 of the donors, most TCR beta V segments appeared in productive rearrangements about 87% or about 30% of the time, broadly matching IMGT annotations. Several of the top co-occurrence clusters appeared to be linked to parvovirus B19, influenza, CMV and Epstein-Barr virus, according to a later analysis. This cohort had only TCR beta chains sequenced, and the lack of alpha or paired-chain data limited which features could be detected. Across donors, most TCR sequences were observed very rarely, whereas some public TCRs were present in many individuals. Because HLA typing was missing for some donors at each locus, association tests included only the typed subset.

In total, around 600 healthy bone marrow donors made up the cohort. Cohort members were all nominally healthy when sampled, although unrecorded immune exposures were likely present. The donor was CMV seronegative and belonged to the group of 352 seronegative cohort members. Every donor gave a peripheral blood sample, and the peripheral blood mononuclear cells from that sample were used for TCR beta sequencing. Genomic DNA was extracted from the blood cell samples with the Qiagen DNeasy Blood Extraction Kit. The sample holds a few counts of this clone. The clone's antigen remains unknown. No quality values exist for individual bases; no much larger clone is one base distant.

Sequencing was done on a sample of PBMCs. This sequence was found in a man between 18 and 35 years old in good health and CMV-seronegative. The chain is encoded by TRBV30 joined to TRBJ2-5; the junction holds 8 bases that match TRBD2. The base sequence is TGTGCCTGGAGGGTAGCGGGACCTAAAGAGACCCAGTACTTC. It codes for CAWRVAGPKETQYF.